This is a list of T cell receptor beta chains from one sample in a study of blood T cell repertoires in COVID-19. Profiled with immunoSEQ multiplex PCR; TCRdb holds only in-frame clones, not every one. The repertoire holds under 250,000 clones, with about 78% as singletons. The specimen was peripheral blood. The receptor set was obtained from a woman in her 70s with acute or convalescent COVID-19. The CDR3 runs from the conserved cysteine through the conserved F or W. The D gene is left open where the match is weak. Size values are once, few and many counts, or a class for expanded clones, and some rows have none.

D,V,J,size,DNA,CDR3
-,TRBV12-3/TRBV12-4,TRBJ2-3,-,TGTGCCAGCAGTTTGGCCACAGATACGCAGTATTTT,CASSLATDTQYF
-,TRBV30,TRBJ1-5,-,TGTGCCTGGAGGGCAGCGGGTCAGCCCCAGCATTTT,CAWRAAGQPQHF
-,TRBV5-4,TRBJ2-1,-,TGTGCCAGCAGCTTAACTGGCGGGGCCACACCCGAGCAGTTCTTC,CASSLTGGATPEQFF
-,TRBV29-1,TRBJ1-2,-,TGCAGCGTTGACGTCAAGCAGGGAAATGGCTACACCTTC,CSVDVKQGNGYTF
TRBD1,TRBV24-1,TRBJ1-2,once,TGTGCCACCAGGGGGACAGGTGCCTTGAGCTACACCTTC,CATRGTGALSYTF
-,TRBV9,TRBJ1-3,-,TGTGCCAGCAGCGGCCGGGGAAACACCATATATTTT,CASSGRGNTIYF
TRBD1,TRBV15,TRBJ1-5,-,TGTGCCACCAGCAGAGGCAGGGGGCATCAGCCCCAGCATTTT,CATSRGRGHQPQHF
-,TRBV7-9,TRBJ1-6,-,TGTGCCAGCAGCTTATTGACAGGTTCACCCCTCCACTTT,CASSLLTGSPLHF
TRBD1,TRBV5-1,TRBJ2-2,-,TGCGCCAGCAGCTTTGTGGGACAGTCGAACACCGGGGAGCTGTTTTTT,CASSFVGQSNTGELFF
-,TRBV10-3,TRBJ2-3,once,TGTGCCATCAGTGATCAGGGAACGACAGATACGCAGTATTTT,CAISDQGTTDTQYF
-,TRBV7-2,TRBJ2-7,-,TGTGCCAGCAGCTTAGTGGCGGCAGCCTACGAGCAGTACTTC,CASSLVAAAYEQYF
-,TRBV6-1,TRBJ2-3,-,TGTGCCAGCAGTGAATTGAACTGGAGCACAGATACGCAGTATTTT,CASSELNWSTDTQYF
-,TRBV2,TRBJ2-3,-,TGTGCCAGCAGTGGAACGGGTAAAGGAACAGATACGCAGTATTTT,CASSGTGKGTDTQYF
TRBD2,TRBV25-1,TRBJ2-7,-,TGTGCCAGCAGTGAATCGGGCGGGAGGGGGGGGCAGTACTTC,CASSESGGRGGQYF
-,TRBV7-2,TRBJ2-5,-,TGTGCCAGCAGCTTCCAGAGGGAGACCCAGTACTTC,CASSFQRETQYF
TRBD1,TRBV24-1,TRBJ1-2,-,TGTGCCACCAGTGATGCGACAGGGGTGTCGAACTATGGCTACACCTTC,CATSDATGVSNYGYTF
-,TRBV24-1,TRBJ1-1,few,TGTGCCACCAGCGGTCCGAACACTGAAGCTTTCTTT,CATSGPNTEAFF
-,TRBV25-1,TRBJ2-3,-,TGTGCCAGCAGTGAATTCGCCACAAGAGGTACAGATACGCAGTATTTT,CASSEFATRGTDTQYF
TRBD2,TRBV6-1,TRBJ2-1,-,TGTGCCAGCAGTGAACAGACTAGCGGCTACAATGAGCAGTTCTTC,CASSEQTSGYNEQFF
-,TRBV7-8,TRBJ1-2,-,TGTGCCAGCTTACCAGCTGGAGGGTATGGCTACACCTTC,CASLPAGGYGYTF
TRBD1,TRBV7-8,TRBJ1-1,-,TGTGCCAGCGGATTACGACAGGGGGCTCAAGGCACTGAAGCTTTCTTT,CASGLRQGAQGTEAFF
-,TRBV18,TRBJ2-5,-,TGTGCCAGCTCACCGAGCCAAGAGACCCAGTACTTC,CASSPSQETQYF
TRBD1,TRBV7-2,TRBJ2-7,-,TGTGCCAGCAGCTTATCCGGGACAGAGGCCTACGAGCAGTACTTC,CASSLSGTEAYEQYF
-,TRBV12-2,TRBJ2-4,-,TGTGCAAGTCGCTTGACTAGCGGGGGGGCGGCCAAAAACATTCAGTACTTC,CASRLTSGGAAKNIQYF
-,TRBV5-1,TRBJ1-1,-,TGCGCCAGCAGCTTGGACGGCAGGGTGACGGCTGAAGCTTTCTTT,CASSLDGRVTAEAFF
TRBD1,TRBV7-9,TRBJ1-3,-,TGTGCCAGCAGCCCCGACAGGGGAAGAAACACCATATATTTT,CASSPDRGRNTIYF
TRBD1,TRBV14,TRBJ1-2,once,TGTGCCAGCAGCCCTTTAGGGGGCGACTATGGCTACACCTTC,CASSPLGGDYGYTF
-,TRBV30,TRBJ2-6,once,TGTGCCTGGAGTGTCAACTCTGGGGCCAACGTCCTGACTTTC,CAWSVNSGANVLTF
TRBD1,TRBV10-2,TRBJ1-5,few,TGCGCCAGCAGAAGCCAGGGACAGAATCAGCCCCAGCATTTT,CASRSQGQNQPQHF
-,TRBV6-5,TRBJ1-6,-,TGTGCCAGCACCACAGAGGGTTATTCACCCCTCCACTTT,CASTTEGYSPLHF
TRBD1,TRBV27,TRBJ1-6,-,TGTGCCAGCAGTCTTCGACAGGGACATTCACCCCTCCACTTT,CASSLRQGHSPLHF
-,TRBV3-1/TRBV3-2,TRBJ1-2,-,TGTGCCAGCAGCCAAGATGGGGGGTTAGGCTACACCTTC,CASSQDGGLGYTF
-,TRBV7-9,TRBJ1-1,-,TGTGCCAGCAACCCGGGGGTAGAAGCTTTCTTT,CASNPGVEAFF
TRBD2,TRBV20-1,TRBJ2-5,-,TGCAGTGCTAGTTCCGGACTAGCAGAAGAGACCCAGTACTTC,CSASSGLAEETQYF
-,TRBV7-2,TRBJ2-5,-,TGTGCCAGCAGCTTTAGACAGCTCAAGACGGAGACCCAGTACTTC,CASSFRQLKTETQYF
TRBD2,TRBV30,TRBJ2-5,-,TGTGCCTGGATGGGAGGGGAAGAGACCCAGTACTTC,CAWMGGEETQYF
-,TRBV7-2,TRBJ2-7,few,TGTGCCAGCAGCGTGACACCTAACTACGAGCAGTACTTC,CASSVTPNYEQYF
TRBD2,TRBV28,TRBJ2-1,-,TGTGCCAGCAGTTCTAGCGGGGGCTCCTACAATGAGCAGTTCTTC,CASSSSGGSYNEQFF
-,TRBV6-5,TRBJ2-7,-,TGTGCCAGCGCGGTATCCTACGAGCAGTACTTC,CASAVSYEQYF
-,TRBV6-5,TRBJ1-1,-,TGTGCCAGCAGACAGGGTAACACTGAAGCTTTCTTT,CASRQGNTEAFF
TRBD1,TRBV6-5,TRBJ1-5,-,TGTGCCAGCACTTGGGGACAGGGAGGCAATCAGCCCCAGCATTTT,CASTWGQGGNQPQHF
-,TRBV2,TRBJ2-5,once,TGTGCCAGCAGTCGTAGAGAGACCCAGTACTTC,CASSRRETQYF
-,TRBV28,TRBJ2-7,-,TGTGCCAGCGGGAGAGCGGATTACTTTGAAGAGCAGTACTTC,CASGRADYFEEQYF
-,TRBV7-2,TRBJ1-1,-,TGTGCCAGCAGCTTCCTCACAGGGCGGGACACTGAAGCTTTCTTT,CASSFLTGRDTEAFF
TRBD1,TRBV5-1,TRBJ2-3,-,TGCGCCAGCAGCCGAGGACAGGGGACTTCCACAGATACGCAGTATTTT,CASSRGQGTSTDTQYF
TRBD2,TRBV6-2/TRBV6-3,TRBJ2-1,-,TGTGCCAGCAGTTTCTTCGGACTAGCGGGTTTGAATGAGCAGTTCTTC,CASSFFGLAGLNEQFF
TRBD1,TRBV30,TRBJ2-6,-,TGTGCCTGGGACAGGGGAGCCTCTGGGGCCAACGTCCTGACTTTC,CAWDRGASGANVLTF
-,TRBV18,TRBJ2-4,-,TGTGCCAGCTCACCATTCACAGCAGACCAAAACATTCAGTACTTC,CASSPFTADQNIQYF
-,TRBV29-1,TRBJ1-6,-,TGCAGCGTTGACACGGGCTCCTATAATTCACCCCTCCACTTT,CSVDTGSYNSPLHF
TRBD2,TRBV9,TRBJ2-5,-,TGTGCCAGCAGCGTAGGCCTGACTAGCGGGGGATCAGGAGAGACCCAGTACTTC,CASSVGLTSGGSGETQYF
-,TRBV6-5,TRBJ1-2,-,TGTGCCAGCAGCAGACCGGGAACGAGCTATGGCTACACCTTC,CASSRPGTSYGYTF
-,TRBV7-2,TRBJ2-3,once,TGTGCCAGCAGCTCCAATATCCGACAGGCTAGCACAGATACGCAGTATTTT,CASSSNIRQASTDTQYF
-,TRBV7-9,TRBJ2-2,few,TGTGCCAGCAGCTGGTCAGGGAACACCGGGGAGCTGTTTTTT,CASSWSGNTGELFF
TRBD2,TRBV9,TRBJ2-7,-,TGTGCCAGCAGCGCGGGGGGGCTAAGCGAGCAGTACTTC,CASSAGGLSEQYF
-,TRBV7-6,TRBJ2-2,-,TGTGCCATCGAGCGAGGAGGGACTGCGAACACCGGGGAGCTGTTTTTT,CAIERGGTANTGELFF
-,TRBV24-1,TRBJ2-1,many,TGTGCCACCAGTGATCGTGGACTGGGCGATGAGCAGTTCTTC,CATSDRGLGDEQFF
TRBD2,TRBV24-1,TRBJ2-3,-,TGTGCCACCAGTGATTGGGCTAGCGGGGTGGGGTCGGCGTGGTATTTT,CATSDWASGVGSAWYF
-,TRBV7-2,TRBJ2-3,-,TGTGCCAGCAGGCCTACGGGGGTAACAGATACGCAGTATTTT,CASRPTGVTDTQYF
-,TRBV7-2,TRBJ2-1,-,TGTGCCAGCAGCTTAGGATTCGGGGGCTCCTACAATGAGCAGTTCTTC,CASSLGFGGSYNEQFF
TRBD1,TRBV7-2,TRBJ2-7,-,TGTGCCAGCAGCTTAAAGGGGGGACAGGGGGTCTCCTACGAGCAGTACTTC,CASSLKGGQGVSYEQYF